This passage covers 3 T cell receptor beta chains from one sample sequenced in a study of neurological immune-mediated disorders. From the 5' RACE reads, TCRdb called clonotypes with MiXCR, one entry per CDR3 protein. Among some 80,000 distinct CDR3 sequences listed, about 4.3% were seen once. As to time point: longitudinal time-point 3. Sequenced material: PBMCs. The receptors stem from a woman in her fifties or sixties with multiple sclerosis.

Many counts were recorded for this clonotype. The CDR3 region has the DNA TGCAGTGCTAGAGGGTGGGACTTCAACACAGATACGCAGTATTTT. Protein product: CSARGWDFNTDTQYF. The rearrangement uses TRBV20-1 and TRBJ2-3; weak D call: TRBD2 (6 bases). The germline gives CDR1 DFQATT, CDR2 SNEGSKA (reference sequence). Trimming took 1 base from V and 2 from J, leaving 13 bases between them. The CDR3 has 15 amino acids.

The chain uses TRBV6-1 and TRBJ1-5; no clear D gene. Germline lookup yields CDR1 MNHNS and CDR2 SASEGT. V was pared by 8 bases and J by 0 bases, with 11 bases between. The CDR3 extends over 14 amino acids. CDR3 DNA: TGTGCCAGCCAGCGGGGTTATAGCAATCAGCCCCAGCATTTT. This translates into CASQRGYSNQPQHF.

Ten or more counts support this clonotype. The chain has TRBV12-3 or TRBV12-4 and TRBJ1-4; 8 bases are a match to TRBD1. V was pared by 5 bases and J by 4 bases, with 6 bases of the junction left unmatched. CDR3 length: 15 residues. CDR3 DNA sequence: TGTGCCAGCAGTCACCAGACAGGGGTTAATGAAAAACTGTTTTTT. Protein: CASSHQTGVNEKLFF.